Described below is a single T cell receptor beta chain sequence and its context. No antigen is known for it. The data are from a study of T cell responses to AZD1222 COVID-19 vaccine. The method was immunoSEQ multiplex PCR; TCRdb's version includes in-frame clones alone and lacks a portion of them. The data contain about 56,000 clones, 75% to 90% of them seen just once; the ten biggest clones take up less than 9%. Study findings and constraints: Elevations in Spike-specific TCR breadth and depth followed administration of two AZD1222 doses.

From germline, CDR1 is MNHEY and CDR2 SVGAGI. The CDR3 length is 14 residues. V lost 6 bases and J 3 bases, leaving 15 bases between the germline ends. This TCR derives from an adult who received the AZD1222 COVID-19 vaccine. The sample was peripheral blood, taken 28 days after the second AZD1222 dose. This chain joins TRBV6-5 and TRBJ2-7, with D possibly called TRBD1 or TRBD2 (6 bases each). The CDR3 DNA follows: TGTGCCAGCAGGGGAGGACAGTCTAGCTACGAGCAGTACTTC. Protein: CASRGGQSSYEQYF.